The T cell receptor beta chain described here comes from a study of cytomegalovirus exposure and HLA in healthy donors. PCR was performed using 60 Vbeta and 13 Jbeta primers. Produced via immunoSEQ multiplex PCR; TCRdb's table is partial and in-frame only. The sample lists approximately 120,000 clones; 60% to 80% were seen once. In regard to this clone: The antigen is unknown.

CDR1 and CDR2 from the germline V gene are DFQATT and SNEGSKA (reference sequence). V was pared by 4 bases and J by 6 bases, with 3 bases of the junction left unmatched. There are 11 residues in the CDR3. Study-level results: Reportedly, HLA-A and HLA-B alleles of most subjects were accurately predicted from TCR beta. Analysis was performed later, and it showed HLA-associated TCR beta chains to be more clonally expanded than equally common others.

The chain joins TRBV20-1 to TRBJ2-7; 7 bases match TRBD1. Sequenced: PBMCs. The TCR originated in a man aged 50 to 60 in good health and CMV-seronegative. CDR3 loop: CSATTGFEQYF. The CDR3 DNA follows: TGCAGTGCTACGACAGGGTTCGAGCAGTACTTC.